The rows below give T cell receptor beta chains drawn from one sample of a study of CD8 T cells in Susac syndrome. TCRdb itself ran the immunoSEQ multiplex PCR reads through MiXCR, one entry per CDR3 protein. The profile shows 100,000 or so distinct CDR3 sequences, around 94% of them singletons. The sample taken for sequencing was CD4+ T cells from PBMCs. Source of these receptors: a human donor with Susac syndrome. The CDR3 runs from the conserved cysteine through the conserved F or W. The D gene is left open where the match is weak. Where a row states a size, it is once, few, many or the class of an expanded clone; other rows omit it.

DNA,CDR3,D,size,V,J
TGCAGTGCTACAGGGGGCGACTATGGCTACACCTTC,CSATGGDYGYTF,TRBD1,once,TRBV20-1,TRBJ1-2
TGTGCCATCAGTGAGTCGAACGGGGGCTATGGCTACACCTTC,CAISESNGGYGYTF,-,-,TRBV10-3,TRBJ1-2
TGCGCCAGCAGCTTAACCCTGGACAGGGGGCGGACTGAAGCTTTCTTT,CASSLTLDRGRTEAFF,TRBD1,-,TRBV5-1,TRBJ1-1
TGTGCCAGCAGCCAAGAGGAATCAGGCCAGTATTTT,CASSQEESGQYF,-,-,TRBV3-1,TRBJ2-3
TGCAGCGTAGCACAGGGGTCAGATACGCAGTATTTT,CSVAQGSDTQYF,TRBD1,-,TRBV29-1,TRBJ2-3
TGCAGCGTAGCCACAGGGGGTGTCACTAATGAAAAACTGTTTTTT,CSVATGGVTNEKLFF,TRBD1,-,TRBV29-1,TRBJ1-4
TGTGCCAGCAGCGTAGGGGGACAGGGGAGGGGTGAGCAGTTCTTC,CASSVGGQGRGEQFF,TRBD1,-,TRBV9,TRBJ2-1
TGTGCCAGCAGTGAAGCGCTCCGACACTACGAGCAGTACTTC,CASSEALRHYEQYF,-,-,TRBV6-1,TRBJ2-7
TGCGCCAGCAGCCAAGACAGGGCTAGCGGCATTTACAATGAGCAGTTCTTC,CASSQDRASGIYNEQFF,TRBD2,-,TRBV4-3,TRBJ2-1
TGTGCCATCAGTGGGTCCGGCAATGAGCAGTTCTTC,CAISGSGNEQFF,-,-,TRBV10-3,TRBJ2-1
TGTGCCAGCAGCTTAGGCGGGACAAGCCCCACAGATACGCAGTATTTT,CASSLGGTSPTDTQYF,-,-,TRBV7-2,TRBJ2-3
TGTGCCACCCAGGCCGACGCGAATTCACCCCTCCACTTT,CATQADANSPLHF,-,-,TRBV15,TRBJ1-6
TGTGCCAGCGGGCTGGACGGGACAGCCAAAAACATTCAGTACTTC,CASGLDGTAKNIQYF,-,-,TRBV7-2,TRBJ2-4
TGTGCCTGGAGTGCGGACAGGGGATACGAGCAGTACTTC,CAWSADRGYEQYF,TRBD1,once,TRBV30,TRBJ2-7
TGTGCCACCAGCAGAGATCAAGGGAGTCAGCCCCAGCATTTT,CATSRDQGSQPQHF,-,-,TRBV15,TRBJ1-5
TGTGCCAGCAGCTTAGTGGGGACTACCACAGATACGCAGTATTTT,CASSLVGTTTDTQYF,TRBD2,-,TRBV7-9,TRBJ2-3
TGTGCCAGCAGCTTAAACGGCGGGGTAATAGATACGCAGTATTTT,CASSLNGGVIDTQYF,-,-,TRBV7-3,TRBJ2-3
TGTGCCAGCAGCTTCAAAGGCGGACAGGGTTCCAATCAGCCCCAGCATTTT,CASSFKGGQGSNQPQHF,TRBD1,-,TRBV7-2,TRBJ1-5
TGTGCCAGCAGTGAAGCGACGGGAAGCAATGAGCAGTTCTTC,CASSEATGSNEQFF,-,-,TRBV6-1,TRBJ2-1
TGCAGCGCACAGACAGGGTCCACTGAAGCTTTCTTT,CSAQTGSTEAFF,TRBD1,-,TRBV29-1,TRBJ1-1
TGTGCCAGCAGCTTGTTAGTCTGGGCAGTCCCCTCCTCTGGGGCCAACGTCCTGACTTTC,CASSLLVWAVPSSGANVLTF,-,-,TRBV5-6,TRBJ2-6
TGCGCCAGCAGCCAACAGGAGGTCGATGAAAAACTGTTTTTT,CASSQQEVDEKLFF,-,-,TRBV4-1,TRBJ1-4
TGTGCCAGCAGCCATGGACAGGGGGCTGTATCACCCCTCCACTTT,CASSHGQGAVSPLHF,TRBD1,-,TRBV14,TRBJ1-6
TGCGCCAGCAGTGACGGCGGGAGCCAAGAGACCCAGTACTTC,CASSDGGSQETQYF,TRBD2,-,TRBV10-1,TRBJ2-5
TGTGCCATCAACTGGGGAAATGAGCAGTTCTTC,CAINWGNEQFF,-,-,TRBV10-3,TRBJ2-1
TGTGCCAGCAGTTGGACAGTCAATAATGAAAAACTGTTTTTT,CASSWTVNNEKLFF,-,-,TRBV12-3/TRBV12-4,TRBJ1-4
TGCGCCAGCAGCTTGGCCCAAGATACGCAGTATTTT,CASSLAQDTQYF,-,-,TRBV5-1,TRBJ2-3
TGTGCCAGCAGCTTAGCCGGGACAGGAGAAGCTTTCTTT,CASSLAGTGEAFF,TRBD1,once,TRBV7-9,TRBJ1-1
TGTGCCAGCAGGCCCGGGACAGTTTTAAATTCACCCCTCCACTTT,CASRPGTVLNSPLHF,TRBD1,-,TRBV12-3/TRBV12-4,TRBJ1-6
TGTGCCAGCAGTGAATATGAGTTTGTTGGGGAAGGCTACACCTTC,CASSEYEFVGEGYTF,-,-,TRBV2,TRBJ1-2
TGTGCCAGCAGCTTATCCGGGACCTCTAGCGAGCAGTACTTC,CASSLSGTSSEQYF,-,-,TRBV7-9,TRBJ2-7
TGTGCCAGCAGCGTAGCGACCTTAGGAAACAATGAGCAGTTCTTC,CASSVATLGNNEQFF,-,-,TRBV9,TRBJ2-1
TGCAGTGTCTCCAGGACAACTAGAGATACGCAGTATTTT,CSVSRTTRDTQYF,-,-,TRBV20-1,TRBJ2-3
TGTGCCAGCAGCCGACAGGGACCTACCTACGAGCAGTACTTC,CASSRQGPTYEQYF,TRBD1,-,TRBV6-4,TRBJ2-7
TGTGCCTGGAGTAGCAGGGGGTACGATGGCTACACCTTC,CAWSSRGYDGYTF,TRBD1,-,TRBV30,TRBJ1-2
TGTGCCACCGGGACAGGGGGAGCAGATACGCAGTATTTT,CATGTGGADTQYF,TRBD1,-,TRBV10-3,TRBJ2-3
TGTGCCAGCAGCTTAGCCAGGACAAGTTTTGAGCAGTTCTTC,CASSLARTSFEQFF,-,-,TRBV11-2,TRBJ2-1
TGTGCCAGCAACAACAACGGGGGCAGCGAGACCCAGTACTTC,CASNNNGGSETQYF,-,-,TRBV3-1,TRBJ2-5
TGTGCCAGCAGCCAAGCGATCTTAGGAGACTACGAGCAGTACTTC,CASSQAILGDYEQYF,-,-,TRBV4-2,TRBJ2-7
TGTGCCAGCGGGGGGTGGAATCAGCCCCAGCATTTT,CASGGWNQPQHF,-,once,TRBV9,TRBJ1-5
TGCGCCAGCGAGGGGGTTCAGCCCCAGCATTTT,CASEGVQPQHF,-,-,TRBV23-1,TRBJ1-5
TGCGCCAGCAGCCAAGGCCTGAACGGGCCGGGAGAGCAGTACTTC,CASSQGLNGPGEQYF,-,-,TRBV4-3,TRBJ2-7
TGTGCCTGGAGTATGTACAGGTACAATGAGCAGTTCTTC,CAWSMYRYNEQFF,-,-,TRBV30,TRBJ2-1
TGTGCCACCAGCAGAGTCGGCACCACAGATACGCAGTATTTT,CATSRVGTTDTQYF,-,-,TRBV15,TRBJ2-3
TGTGCCACCAGTGTTGGGTCGGGTAACTACAATGAGCAGTTCTTC,CATSVGSGNYNEQFF,-,-,TRBV24-1,TRBJ2-1
TGTGCCAGCAGTTTGGTCGAAGGGGGCGACGAGCAGTACTTC,CASSLVEGGDEQYF,TRBD1,-,TRBV28,TRBJ2-7
TGTGCCAGCAAGTATACGGACAGCTACGAGCAGTACTTC,CASKYTDSYEQYF,-,-,TRBV6-5,TRBJ2-7
TGTGCCAGCAGTTCTTCCAGGGGGCTCGGCACAGATACGCAGTATTTT,CASSSSRGLGTDTQYF,TRBD1,-,TRBV12-3/TRBV12-4,TRBJ2-3
TGTGCCTGGGGCCGGGACCAGCGAAATGAAAAACTGTTTTTT,CAWGRDQRNEKLFF,-,-,TRBV30,TRBJ1-4
TGTGCCAGCAGCTTCGGGGACAGGGGCTACGAGCAGTACTTC,CASSFGDRGYEQYF,TRBD1,once,TRBV5-4,TRBJ2-7